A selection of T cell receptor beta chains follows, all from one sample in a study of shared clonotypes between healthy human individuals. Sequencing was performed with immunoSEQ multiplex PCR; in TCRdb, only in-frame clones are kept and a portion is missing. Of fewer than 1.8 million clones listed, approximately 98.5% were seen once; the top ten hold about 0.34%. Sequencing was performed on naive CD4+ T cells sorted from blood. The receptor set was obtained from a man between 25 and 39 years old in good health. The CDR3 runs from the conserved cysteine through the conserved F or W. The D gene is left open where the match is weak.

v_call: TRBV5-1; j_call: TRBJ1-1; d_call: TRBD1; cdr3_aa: CASSYEQGHTEAFF; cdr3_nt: TGCGCCAGCAGCTACGAACAGGGGCACACTGAAGCTTTCTTT
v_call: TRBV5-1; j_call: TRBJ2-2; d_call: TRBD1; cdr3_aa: CASSSDRANTGELFF; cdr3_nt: TGCGCCAGCAGTTCCGACAGGGCGAACACCGGGGAGCTGTTTTTT
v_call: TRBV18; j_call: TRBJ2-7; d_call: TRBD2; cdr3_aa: CASSLDLAGYEQYF; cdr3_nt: TGTGCCAGCTCATTGGACCTAGCGGGTTACGAGCAGTACTTC
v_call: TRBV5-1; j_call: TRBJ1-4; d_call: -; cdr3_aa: CASSPRATNEKLFF; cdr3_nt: TGCGCCAGCAGCCCTAGGGCAACTAATGAAAAACTGTTTTTT
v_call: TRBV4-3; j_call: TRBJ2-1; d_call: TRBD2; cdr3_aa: CASSQGESGSEQFF; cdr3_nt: TGCGCCAGCAGCCAAGGGGAAAGCGGGAGTGAGCAGTTCTTC
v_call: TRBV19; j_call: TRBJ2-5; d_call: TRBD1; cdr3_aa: CASSTGTGGTQYF; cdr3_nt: TGTGCCAGTAGTACCGGGACAGGGGGGACCCAGTACTTC
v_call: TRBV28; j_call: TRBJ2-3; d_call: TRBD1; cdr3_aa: CASTSGQDSTDTQYF; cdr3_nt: TGTGCCAGCACATCAGGACAGGATAGCACAGATACGCAGTATTTT
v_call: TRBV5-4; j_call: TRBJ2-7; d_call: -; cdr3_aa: CASSLAGVGPYEQYF; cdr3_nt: TGTGCCAGCAGCTTGGCGGGAGTCGGCCCCTACGAGCAGTACTTC
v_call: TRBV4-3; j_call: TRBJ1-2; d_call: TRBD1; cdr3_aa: CASSPRDSYGYTF; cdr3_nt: TGCGCCAGCAGCCCACGGGACAGCTATGGCTACACCTTC
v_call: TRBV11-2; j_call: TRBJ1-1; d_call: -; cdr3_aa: CASSLPGNTEAFF; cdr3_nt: TGTGCCAGCAGCTTGCCGGGCAACACTGAAGCTTTCTTT
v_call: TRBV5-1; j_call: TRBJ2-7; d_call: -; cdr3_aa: CASSMAGNSYEQYF; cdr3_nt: TGCGCCAGCAGTATGGCCGGGAATTCCTACGAGCAGTACTTC
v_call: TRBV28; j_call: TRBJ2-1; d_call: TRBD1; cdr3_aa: CASSLDRVRNEQFF; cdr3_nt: TGTGCCAGCAGTTTAGACAGGGTCCGCAATGAGCAGTTCTTC
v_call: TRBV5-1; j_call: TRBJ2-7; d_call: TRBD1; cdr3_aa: CASGTGGSYEQYF; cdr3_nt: TGCGCCAGCGGGACAGGGGGCTCCTACGAGCAGTACTTC
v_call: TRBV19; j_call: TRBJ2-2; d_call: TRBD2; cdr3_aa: CASSRTGTSYLYRELFF; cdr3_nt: TGTGCCAGTAGTCGAACCGGGACTAGCTACTTATATAGGGAGCTGTTTTTT
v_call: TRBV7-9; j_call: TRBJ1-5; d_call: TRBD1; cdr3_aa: CASSLVDRDSIKPQHF; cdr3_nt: TGTGCCAGCAGCTTAGTGGACAGGGATTCAATCAAGCCCCAGCATTTT
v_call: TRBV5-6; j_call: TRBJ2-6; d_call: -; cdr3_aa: CASNRQRRTTSGANVLTF; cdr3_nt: TGTGCCAGCAATAGACAGAGACGAACTACCTCTGGGGCCAACGTCCTGACTTTC
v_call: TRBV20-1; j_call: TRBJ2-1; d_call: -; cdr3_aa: CSAANYNEQFF; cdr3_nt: TGCAGTGCGGCCAACTACAATGAGCAGTTCTTC
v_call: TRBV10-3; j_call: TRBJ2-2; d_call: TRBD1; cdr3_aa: CAITPGGTGELFF; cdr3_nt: TGTGCCATCACTCCAGGGGGAACCGGGGAGCTGTTTTTT
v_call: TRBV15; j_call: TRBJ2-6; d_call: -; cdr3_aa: CATSRAGSGANVLTF; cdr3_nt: TGTGCCACCAGCAGAGCAGGCTCTGGGGCCAACGTCCTGACTTTC
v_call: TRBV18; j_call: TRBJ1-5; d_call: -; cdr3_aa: CASSPGNDQPQHF; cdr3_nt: TGTGCCAGCTCACCAGGGAACGATCAGCCCCAGCATTTT
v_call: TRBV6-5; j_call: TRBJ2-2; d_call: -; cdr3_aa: CASRTRATGELFF; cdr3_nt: TGTGCCAGCAGAACTAGGGCCACCGGGGAGCTGTTTTTT
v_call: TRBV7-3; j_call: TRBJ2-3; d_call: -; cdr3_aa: CASSLTDTQYF; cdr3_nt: TGTGCCAGCAGCTTAACAGATACGCAGTATTTT
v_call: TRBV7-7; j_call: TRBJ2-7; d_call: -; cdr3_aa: CASSLADDSTYEQYF; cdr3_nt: TGTGCTAGCAGCTTAGCTGATGACAGTACCTACGAGCAGTACTTC
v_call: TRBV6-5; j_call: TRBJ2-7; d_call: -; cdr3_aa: CASSLTFSYEQYF; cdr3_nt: TGTGCCAGCAGTTTGACATTCTCCTACGAGCAGTACTTC
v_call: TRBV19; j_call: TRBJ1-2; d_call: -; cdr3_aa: CASSKGGERVYGYTF; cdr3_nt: TGTGCCAGTAGTAAAGGTGGCGAGAGGGTCTATGGCTACACCTTC
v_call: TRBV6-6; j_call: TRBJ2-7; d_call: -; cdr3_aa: CASSGAGVQSYEQYF; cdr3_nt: TGTGCCAGCAGCGGGGCCGGGGTCCAATCCTACGAGCAGTACTTC
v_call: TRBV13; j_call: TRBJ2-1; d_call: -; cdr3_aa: CASAFRPGGYNEQFF; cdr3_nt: TGTGCCAGCGCCTTCCGGCCCGGGGGATACAATGAGCAGTTCTTC
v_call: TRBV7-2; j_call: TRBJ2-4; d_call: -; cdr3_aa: CASSYEAIQYF; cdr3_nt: TGTGCCAGCAGCTACGAGGCCATTCAGTACTTC
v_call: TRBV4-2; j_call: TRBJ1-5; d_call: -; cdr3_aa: CASSQDADNQPQHF; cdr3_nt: TGTGCCAGCAGCCAAGACGCAGATAATCAGCCCCAGCATTTT
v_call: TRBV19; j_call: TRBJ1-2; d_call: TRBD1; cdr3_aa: CASTNGQGAAFDSYTF; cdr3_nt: TGTGCCAGTACTAACGGACAGGGGGCGGCGTTTGATAGCTACACCTTC
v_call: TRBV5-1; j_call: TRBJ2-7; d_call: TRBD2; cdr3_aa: CASSLRTSGSHEQYF; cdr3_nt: TGCGCCAGCAGCTTGCGGACTAGCGGGAGCCACGAGCAGTACTTC
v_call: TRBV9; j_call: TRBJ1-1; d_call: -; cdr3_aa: CASSVTGVNTEAFF; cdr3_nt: TGTGCCAGCAGCGTGACAGGCGTGAACACTGAAGCTTTCTTT